The rows below give T cell receptor beta chains drawn from one sample of a study of T cell repertoires in cytomegalovirus infection. TCRdb re-derived calls from the reads in MiXCR, one entry per CDR3 protein. The sample contains roughly 760,000 distinct CDR3 sequences, approximately 34% of which appear only once. Specimen: PBMCs. The receptors derive from a human donor in good health (CMV status not recorded). Some clones in this sample may be carry-over from other donors' samples. Each CDR3 is given with its conserved first and last residue. The D gene is left open where the match is weak. The size entry is marked missing in some rows and otherwise reads once, few, many or a size class.

>.|TRBD1|TRBV18|15|TRBJ1-1
CASSQTRGLGTEAFF
TGTGCCAGCTCACAAACAAGGGGGCTGGGGACTGAAGCTTTCTTT
>few|.|TRBV5-1|14|TRBJ1-4
CASSSRSVGEKLFF
TGCGCCAGCAGTTCGAGGAGTGTCGGTGAAAAACTGTTTTTT
>.|.|TRBV19|15|TRBJ1-5
CASSSRPVLNQPQHF
TGTGCCAGTAGTTCCCGCCCGGTTTTAAATCAGCCCCAGCATTTT
>.|.|TRBV29-1|12|TRBJ2-5
CSVGLAWETQYF
TGCAGCGTTGGTCTAGCGTGGGAGACCCAGTACTTC
>.|.|TRBV19|14|TRBJ1-2
CASSPRKGLYGYTF
TGTGCCAGTAGTCCGCGAAAGGGGCTCTATGGCTACACCTTC
>.|TRBD2|TRBV19|16|TRBJ2-7
CASKIAGVADSYEQYF
TGTGCCAGTAAAATAGCGGGAGTTGCTGACTCCTACGAGCAGTACTTC
>.|.|TRBV9|15|TRBJ2-7
CASSAGGLSSYEQYF
TGTGCCAGCAGCGCCGGGGGCCTTAGCTCCTACGAGCAGTACTTC
>.|TRBD2|TRBV5-6|17|TRBJ2-1
CASSSLSGTSIENEQFF
TGTGCCAGCAGCTCCCTTAGCGGGACTTCGATCGAGAATGAGCAGTTCTTC
>.|.|TRBV7-6|14|TRBJ1-1
CASSLAVPNTEAFF
TGTGCCAGCAGCTTAGCGGTCCCGAACACTGAAGCTTTCTTT
>.|TRBD2|TRBV29-1|16|TRBJ2-7
CSVAMGLAGNSYEQYF
TGCAGCGTAGCGATGGGACTAGCGGGGAACTCCTACGAGCAGTACTTC
>.|TRBD1|TRBV7-9|14|TRBJ1-4
CASSPGQGWGKLFF
TGTGCCAGCAGCCCGGGACAGGGCTGGGGAAAACTGTTTTTT
>.|.|TRBV28|11|TRBJ2-7
CASSFRREQYF
TGTGCCAGCAGTTTTCGGCGGGAGCAGTACTTC
>once|TRBD1|TRBV19|16|TRBJ2-3
CASSIATGGNPGTQYF
TGTGCCAGTAGTATAGCGACAGGGGGCAATCCAGGTACGCAGTATTTT
>few|.|TRBV14|16|TRBJ1-2
CASSQYSGARPWGYTF
TGTGCCAGCAGCCAATACAGCGGGGCGAGACCCTGGGGCTACACCTTC
>few|TRBD2|TRBV12-3/TRBV12-4|16|TRBJ2-1
CASSPILAGSYNEQFF
TGTGCCAGCAGCCCAATCCTAGCGGGCTCCTACAATGAGCAGTTCTTC
>.|.|TRBV10-3|15|TRBJ2-2
CAIKPGLSATGERFF
TGTGCCATCAAGCCAGGACTGTCTGCCACCGGGGAGCGGTTTTTT
>.|.|TRBV12-3/TRBV12-4|12|TRBJ1-5
CASRDGGQPQHF
TGTGCCAGCAGGGATGGGGGTCAGCCCCAGCATTTT
>.|TRBD2|TRBV25-1|17|TRBJ2-3
CASSESTSGRVKDTQYF
TGTGCCAGCAGCGAATCGACTAGCGGGAGAGTTAAGGATACGCAGTATTTT
>many|.|TRBV7-2|14|TRBJ1-2
CASIYGQANYGYTF
TGTGCCAGCATCTACGGGCAGGCTAACTATGGCTACACCTTC
>.|.|TRBV20-1|18|TRBJ2-5
CSARDWRTGTEAQETQYF
TGCAGTGCTAGAGATTGGAGAACCGGGACGGAAGCCCAAGAGACCCAGTACTTC
>.|.|TRBV12-3/TRBV12-4|16|TRBJ2-1
CASSLGGDTSYNEQFF
TGTGCCAGCAGTTTAGGGGGAGATACATCCTACAATGAGCAGTTCTTC
>.|TRBD1|TRBV28|18|TRBJ1-1
CASSSSLGIAGQETEAFF
TGTGCCAGCAGTTCATCGCTGGGGATCGCGGGACAGGAAACTGAAGCTTTCTTT